A selection of T cell receptor beta chains follows, all from one sample in a study of blood T cell repertoires in COVID-19. Assay: immunoSEQ multiplex PCR; the TCRdb copy retains only in-frame clones and omits some. Of 60,000 to 75,000 clones listed, about 83% are singletons. The sequenced sample was peripheral blood. The receptor set was obtained from a woman over 75 with acute or convalescent COVID-19. CDR3s include the opening cysteine and the closing phenylalanine or tryptophan. The D gene is left open where the match is weak. The size of a clone is reported for some rows only, either as once, few or many, or as a class for expanded clones.

NA,TRBJ1-1,TRBD1,TRBV5-1,CASGNPGGTEAFF,TGCGCCAGCGGGAACCCAGGGGGCACTGAAGCTTTCTTT
NA,TRBJ2-4,TRBD1,TRBV4-1,CASKGAQNIQYF,TGCGCCAGCAAGGGGGCCCAAAACATTCAGTACTTC
NA,TRBJ1-3,NA,TRBV5-1,CASSREGGETGGNTIYF,TGCGCCAGCAGCCGGGAGGGCGGCGAAACGGGGGGAAACACCATATATTTT
NA,TRBJ1-5,NA,TRBV5-8,CASSRTYSNQPQHF,TGTGCCAGCAGCCGGACTTATAGCAATCAGCCCCAGCATTTT
NA,TRBJ2-1,TRBD1,TRBV5-5,CASSLGDRGGNEQFF,TGTGCCAGCAGCTTGGGCGACAGGGGTGGTAATGAGCAGTTCTTC
NA,TRBJ1-1,NA,TRBV2,CATQGSTEAFF,TGTGCCACCCAGGGAAGCACTGAAGCTTTCTTT
NA,TRBJ2-1,TRBD2,TRBV24-1,CATSDSGLAGNPDYNEQFF,TGTGCCACCAGTGATTCGGGACTAGCGGGGAATCCGGACTACAATGAGCAGTTCTTC
NA,TRBJ2-7,NA,TRBV28,CASSSGEQYF,TGTGCCAGCAGTTCGGGGGAGCAGTACTTC
NA,TRBJ2-3,TRBD2,TRBV19,CASSSRAGGALDTQYF,TGTGCCAGTAGTTCCCGTGCGGGGGGGGCCTTGGATACGCAGTATTTT
NA,TRBJ1-2,TRBD1,TRBV28,CASSSPGQIFYYGYTF,TGTGCCAGCAGTTCCCCGGGACAGATTTTCTACTATGGCTACACCTTC
NA,TRBJ1-1,NA,TRBV19,CARGRENTEAFF,TGTGCCAGGGGGAGGGAGAACACTGAAGCTTTCTTT
NA,TRBJ2-1,NA,TRBV3-1/TRBV3-2,CASSQEGMRGYNEQFF,TGTGCCAGCAGCCAAGAAGGAATGCGGGGTTACAATGAGCAGTTCTTC
NA,TRBJ2-3,TRBD2,TRBV24-1,CATSAVAAGEPEPPDTQYF,TGTGCCACCAGTGCCGTGGCAGCGGGGGAACCCGAGCCCCCAGATACGCAGTATTTT
once,TRBJ1-1,NA,TRBV5-1,CASSSASTEAFF,TGCGCCAGCAGCTCCGCGTCCACTGAAGCTTTCTTT
NA,TRBJ2-7,TRBD1,TRBV19,CASSIAWQGAYEQYF,TGTGCCAGTAGTATAGCGTGGCAGGGGGCCTACGAGCAGTACTTC
NA,TRBJ2-7,TRBD1,TRBV7-8,CASSPNRGLEEQYF,TGTGCCAGCAGCCCAAACAGGGGGCTGGAAGAGCAGTACTTC
NA,TRBJ2-5,TRBD2,TRBV11-2,CASSQYSTSGRGGETQYF,TGTGCCAGCAGCCAGTACAGTACTAGCGGGAGAGGCGGCGAGACCCAGTACTTC
NA,TRBJ1-3,TRBD1,TRBV5-1,CASSLEGRRQGGNTIYF,TGCGCCAGCAGCTTGGAGGGGAGGCGACAGGGTGGAAACACCATATATTTT
NA,TRBJ1-3,TRBD1,TRBV24-1,CATMSQTGGAGGNTIYF,TGTGCCACCATGTCCCAAACAGGGGGCGCGGGCGGAAACACCATATATTTT
NA,TRBJ1-2,TRBD1,TRBV7-2,CASSLVLTGGGSYTF,TGTGCCAGCAGCTTAGTGCTGACAGGGGGCGGAAGCTACACCTTC
once,TRBJ1-6,TRBD1,TRBV9,CASSGLTGVYNSPLHF,TGTGCCAGCAGCGGCCTGACAGGGGTCTATAATTCACCCCTCCACTTT
NA,TRBJ1-1,NA,TRBV29-1,CSARQLNMNTEAFF,TGCAGCGCCAGACAGTTAAATATGAACACTGAAGCTTTCTTT
NA,TRBJ1-2,NA,TRBV4-3,CASSQTGEANYGYTF,TGCGCCAGCAGCCAGACAGGCGAGGCTAACTATGGCTACACCTTC
NA,TRBJ1-3,TRBD1,TRBV2,CASSGGTVNTIYF,TGTGCCAGCAGTGGGGGGACAGTAAACACCATATATTTT
NA,TRBJ2-3,TRBD2,TRBV20-1,CSASIRGGHADTQYF,TGCAGTGCTAGTATCCGGGGGGGCCACGCAGATACGCAGTATTTT
NA,TRBJ2-3,NA,TRBV18,CASSPSLTGDTQYF,TGTGCCAGCTCACCATCGCTCACGGGAGATACGCAGTATTTT
NA,TRBJ1-6,NA,TRBV12-3/TRBV12-4,CASRGPGDSPLHF,TGTGCCAGCCGAGGGCCGGGGGACTCACCCCTCCACTTT
NA,TRBJ2-2,NA,TRBV29-1,CSVLWRVAGAGELFF,TGCAGCGTTCTATGGCGGGTCGCAGGGGCGGGGGAGCTGTTTTTT
few,TRBJ2-7,TRBD2,TRBV4-2,CASSLAGTSGGYEQYF,TGTGCCAGCAGCCTGGCGGGGACTAGCGGGGGTTACGAGCAGTACTTC
NA,TRBJ1-1,TRBD1,TRBV7-2,CASSLVGTGAGAEAFF,TGTGCCAGCAGCTTAGTAGGGACAGGAGCAGGCGCTGAAGCTTTCTTT
NA,TRBJ1-1,NA,TRBV7-3,CASSLSGRTEAFF,TGTGCCAGCAGCTTAAGTGGGAGGACTGAAGCTTTCTTT
once,TRBJ2-3,TRBD2,TRBV20-1,CSASLSGNVDTQYF,TGCAGTGCTAGTCTTAGCGGGAATGTAGATACGCAGTATTTT
NA,TRBJ2-5,TRBD2,TRBV7-2,CASSLVTASGRETQYF,TGTGCCAGCAGCTTAGTAACGGCTAGCGGGAGAGAGACCCAGTACTTC
NA,TRBJ1-4,NA,TRBV9,CASSVAGLSSEKLFF,TGTGCCAGCAGCGTAGCTGGGCTCTCGAGTGAAAAACTGTTTTTT
few,TRBJ2-1,TRBD1,TRBV28,CASSPLYGTGGNEQFF,TGTGCCAGCAGTCCCCTTTATGGGACAGGAGGGAATGAGCAGTTCTTC
NA,TRBJ2-1,NA,TRBV19,CASSPGTLASNEQFF,TGTGCCAGTAGCCCCGGGACGCTAGCGAGTAATGAGCAGTTCTTC
NA,TRBJ2-7,NA,TRBV7-2,CASSSTGPYEQYF,TGTGCCAGCAGCTCTACAGGGCCCTACGAGCAGTACTTC
NA,TRBJ1-2,TRBD1,TRBV3-1/TRBV3-2,CASSHHSSDRALGYTF,TGTGCCAGCAGCCATCATTCGTCGGACAGGGCATTGGGCTACACCTTC
NA,TRBJ2-5,TRBD2,TRBV28,CASSTGGQETQYF,TGTGCCAGCAGTACGGGGGGTCAAGAGACCCAGTACTTC
NA,TRBJ2-7,NA,TRBV7-2,CASSLFRGSGNEQYF,TGTGCCAGCAGCTTATTCCGGGGGTCTGGGAACGAGCAGTACTTC
NA,TRBJ1-1,NA,TRBV6-1,CASSDRVPNTEAFF,TGTGCCAGCAGTGACAGGGTCCCGAACACTGAAGCTTTCTTT
once,TRBJ1-3,TRBD1,TRBV9,CASSDRGSAGNTIYF,TGTGCCAGCAGCGACAGGGGAAGTGCTGGAAACACCATATATTTT
NA,TRBJ1-1,NA,TRBV9,CASSVDWQTASEAFF,TGTGCCAGCAGCGTAGATTGGCAGACAGCATCTGAAGCTTTCTTT
once,TRBJ1-2,TRBD1,TRBV7-9,CASSSSPVTGQGYTF,TGTGCCAGCTCTTCTTCCCCCGTGACAGGGCAAGGCTACACCTTC
NA,TRBJ2-7,TRBD2,TRBV5-1,CASSGGTSGTFEQYF,TGCGCCAGCAGCGGGGGGACTAGCGGGACGTTCGAGCAGTACTTC
NA,TRBJ2-2,NA,TRBV18,CASSPGGTTNTGELFF,TGTGCCAGCTCACCAGGGGGCACCACGAACACCGGGGAGCTGTTTTTT
NA,TRBJ1-1,NA,TRBV19,CASSPGPRGTEAFF,TGTGCCAGTAGTCCGGGACCGCGGGGGACTGAAGCTTTCTTT
NA,TRBJ2-6,NA,TRBV19,CASSPRGGVGANVLTF,TGTGCCAGTAGTCCAAGGGGCGGGGTTGGGGCCAACGTCCTGACTTTC
NA,TRBJ2-5,NA,TRBV4-1,CASSQGGRVRRETQYF,TGCGCCAGCAGCCAAGGAGGCAGGGTTCGAAGAGAGACCCAGTACTTC
NA,TRBJ1-2,TRBD1,TRBV3-1/TRBV3-2,CASSSPRTGGLANYGYTF,TGTGCCAGCAGCTCCCCTCGGACAGGGGGCCTAGCTAACTATGGCTACACCTTC
NA,TRBJ1-4,NA,TRBV5-1,CASARGFGEKLFF,TGCGCCAGCGCCCGAGGGTTTGGGGAAAAACTGTTTTTT